This T cell receptor beta chain is from a study of CD8+ T cells in alopecia areata. Study in general: For the treated group, dosing was oral tofacitinib at 5 to 10 mg twice daily. Tofacitinib administration persisted for 6 to 18 months, succeeded by 6 months off drug.

Germline loops: CDR1 GTSNPN, CDR2 SVGIG (reference sequence). With 0 bases removed from V and 11 bases from J, the gap between germline ends came to 12 bases. The CDR3 covers 12 residues. Alopecia areata patients provided lesional scalp punch biopsies and peripheral blood. Study-level findings and limits: Normal skin's resident alphabeta T cells are sequenced alongside lesional scalp T cells.

Sequencing relied on a cDNA template that was reverse transcribed from extracted RNA. Produced via immunoSEQ multiplex PCR; TCRdb's table is partial and in-frame only. The sample contains around 140,000 clones, roughly half of which appear only once. Comment on this clone: Antigen unknown.

The receptor comes from a human donor with alopecia areata. The rearrangement joins TRBV30 to TRBJ2-3; D is undetermined. This specimen consisted of CD4+ T cells sorted from blood, obtained at week 0. The CDR3 loop reads CAWSVDPKGQYF. The DNA of the CDR3 is TGTGCCTGGAGTGTGGACCCGAAGGGGCAGTATTTT. Together with reference TRBV30 and TRBJ2-3, the CDR3 gives the full variable domain: SQTIHQWPATLVQPVGSPLSLECTVEGTSNPNLYWYRQAAGRGLQLLFYSVGIGQISSEVPQNLSASRPQDRQFILSSKKLLLSDSGFYLCAWSVDPKGQYFGPGTRLTVL.